This T cell receptor beta chain stems from a study of T cells in Graves' hyperthyroidism and ophthalmopathy. RNA transcripts provided the source from which TCR beta CDR3 regions were amplified. The TCR CDR3 was amplified in a first-round RT-PCR using the HTBI primer set. In TCRdb, the multiplex PCR reads were re-called with MiXCR into one record per CDR3 protein. The table shows 490,000 or so distinct CDR3 sequences, with 46% occurring only once. Study conclusions and caveats: Ophthalmopathy got predicted by the model a median around 6.6 months before its onset. Most thyroid-expanded clonotypes above 0.001 were also found in blood. Researchers report that a 13 V-J model separated ophthalmopathy from stable hyperthyroidism.

Not enrolled were patients with uncontrolled infection, other autoimmune disease, pregnancy or lactation. This clonotype was found a few times. Its target is unknown. The germline gene is not matched at one end of the junction; a read error may be the cause. The CDR3 totals 15 residues. CDR1 and CDR2 from the germline V gene are SNHLY and FYNNEI. Sequenced: peripheral blood or thyroid tissue (not recorded which). This receptor was taken from an adult woman with Graves' disease, either hyperthyroidism or ophthalmopathy (not recorded which). This chain uses TRBV2 with TRBJ1-4; D possibly corresponds to TRBD1 (6 bases). CDR3 in DNA: TGTGCCAGCAGTGAGGGGGCAAGCCTCAGTGAAAAACTGGCTTTT. Residues: CASSEGASLSEKLAF. The variable domain in full, with the rest retrieved from reference TRBV2 and TRBJ1-4, is EPEVTQTPSHQVTQMGQEVILRCVPISNHLYFYWYRQILGQKVEFLVSFYNNEISEKSEIFDDQFSVERPDGSNFTLKIRSTKLEDSAMYFCASSEGASLSEKLAFGSGTQLSVL.